This T cell receptor (beta chain) stems from a study of a mutant IDH1 vaccine in newly diagnosed glioma. The repertoire was sequenced with immunoSEQ multiplex PCR; TCRdb's copy has only in-frame clones and lacks some. The sample yields over 45,000 clones, around 81% seen once. A word on this clone: No antigen is known for it.

Time point described: week 5, during vaccination. Vaccination used 300 ug of mutant IDH1 20-mer peptide per dose, with topical imiquimod. V was pared by 2 bases and J by 6 bases, with 10 bases between. The length of the CDR3 is 13 residues. Per the germline V gene, CDR1 is LNHNV and CDR2 is YYDKDF (reference sequence). The specimen was PBMCs, collected from a glioma patient whose treatment included an IDH1 peptide vaccine. V usage is TRBV15 and J usage is TRBJ1-2; no definite D call. The clonotype comes from a man aged 25 to 45 with glioma. The CDR3 DNA is TGTGCCACCAGCAGAAACGAGAGGGATGGCTACACCTTC. Translation: CATSRNERDGYTF.